A selection of T cell receptor beta chains follows, all from one sample in a study of T cell repertoires in cytomegalovirus infection. TCRdb re-analysed the reads in MiXCR, keeping a single row per CDR3 protein. The data hold about 300,000 distinct CDR3 sequences, with about 9.1% observed a single time. The material sequenced was PBMCs. These receptors all stem from a human donor in good health (CMV status not recorded). Some clones in this sample may be carry-over from other donors' samples. CDR3s include the opening cysteine and the closing phenylalanine or tryptophan. Fields, in order: clone size, J gene, D gene, V gene, CDR3 DNA, CDR3 protein. The D gene is left open where the match is weak. Clone sizes are shown as once, few or many counts, or a class when the clone is expanded.

few,TRBJ1-2,NA,TRBV9,TGTGCCAGCAGCGCGCCGGGGGGCCCGGAGGGCTACACCTTC,CASSAPGGPEGYTF
many,TRBJ2-1,NA,TRBV5-4,TGTGCCAGCAGCTTGAGGCTACCCGGCGATGAGCAGTTCTTC,CASSLRLPGDEQFF
many,TRBJ1-4,NA,TRBV2,TGTGCCAGCAGTCTAGCAGGGTTACTTAATGAAAAACTGTTTTTT,CASSLAGLLNEKLFF
many,TRBJ1-1,NA,TRBV25-1,TGTGCCAGCAGTGAGGGAAGGTACACTGAAGCTTTCTTT,CASSEGRYTEAFF
many,TRBJ2-1,NA,TRBV4-2,TGTGCCAGCAGCCAAGAATCAGGGCTCTACTACAATGAGCAGTTCTTC,CASSQESGLYYNEQFF
few,TRBJ1-2,NA,TRBV27,TGTGCCAGCAGCTCCGGGAGCCTCTATGGCTACACCTTC,CASSSGSLYGYTF
many,TRBJ2-7,TRBD2,TRBV7-2,TGTGCCAGCAGCTCAAGGACTAGCGGGGTAGCCGAGCAGTACTTC,CASSSRTSGVAEQYF
many,TRBJ1-1,TRBD1,TRBV2,TGTGCCAGCAGTGGGGACAGGCGGAACACTGAAGCTTTCTTT,CASSGDRRNTEAFF
many,TRBJ2-3,TRBD1,TRBV13,TGTGCCAGCAGCCCTATCGGGACAGGGGAAGATACGCAGTATTTT,CASSPIGTGEDTQYF
many,TRBJ2-2,NA,TRBV7-9,TGTGCCATCCCACCGAACACCGGGGAGCTGTTTTTT,CAIPPNTGELFF
many,TRBJ2-5,NA,TRBV4-1,TGCGCCAGCAGCCAAGATGTGACTACATCGACCCAGTACTTC,CASSQDVTTSTQYF
many,TRBJ1-1,NA,TRBV6-8,TGTGCCAGCAGTGTTTTAGGGGTGAACACTGAAGCTTTCTTT,CASSVLGVNTEAFF
many,TRBJ1-2,NA,TRBV24-1,TGTGCCACCAGTGATTTAAATAATCGGACGACAGGCGGATTCTATGGCTACACCTTC,CATSDLNNRTTGGFYGYTF